These 27 T cell receptor beta chains were sequenced from one sample in a study of post-analysis software for immune sequencing data. General study points: TRBV5-6, TRBV5-1 and TRBV20-1 belonged to a set of about 5 TRBV segments that were more frequent in patients than controls.

The antigens for these receptors are not known. cDNA libraries for TCR beta contained unique molecular identifiers. TCRdb re-analysed the PCR reads in MiXCR, keeping a single row per CDR3 protein. The sample lists some 450,000 distinct CDR3 sequences; 45% were seen once. The sequenced sample was blood. Receptor source: a girl between 5 and 17 years old with multiple sclerosis.

The rearrangement links TRBV12-3 or TRBV12-4 to TRBJ2-7; 8 bases fit TRBD2. Trimming cost V 8 bases and J 0 bases; bases outside gene matches: 3. This CDR3 spans 13 amino acids. CDR3 nucleotide sequence: TGTGCCAGCCGGGAGGGGAACTCCTACGAGCAGTACTTC. Residues: CASREGNSYEQYF.

The chain couples TRBV27 to TRBJ2-1, with TRBD2 matching 13 bases. Looked up from germline, CDR1 is MNHEY and CDR2 is SMNVEV (reference sequence). The trim removed 10 bases at V and 8 bases at J, leaving 5 bases unmatched. This CDR3 has 13 residues. DNA of the CDR3: TGTGCCACGACAGGACTAGCGGGAGATGAGCAGTTCTTC. Its translation: CATTGLAGDEQFF.

This clonotype has just one count. Germline is not matched at one junction end, which may reflect a read error. This chain uses TRBV4-1 with TRBJ1-6; tentatively, D is TRBD1 (5 bases). The CDR3 is made up of 14 amino acids. Germline loops: CDR1 MGHRA, CDR2 YSYEKL. The CDR3 nucleotides are TGCGCCAGCAGCCGGATGGGGGGGACTTCACCCCCCCACTTT. This gives the protein CASSRMGGTSPPHF.

This chain joins TRBV19 and TRBJ2-1, with D perhaps TRBD1 or TRBD2 (5 bases each). The germline gives CDR1 LNHDA, CDR2 SQIVND (reference sequence). V lost 6 bases and J lost 4, with 16 bases in between. CDR3 length: 15 residues. This chain's CDR3 is CASRLGAGLYNEQFF. CDR3 sequence (DNA): TGTGCCAGTAGATTAGGGGCGGGTTTGTACAATGAGCAGTTCTTC.

This clonotype was counted between two and nine times. V and J are TRBV6-6 and TRBJ2-3, with D hard to call. CDR3 length equals 13 residues. Per the germline V gene, CDR1 is MNHNY and CDR2 is SVGAGI (reference sequence). The V end lost 2 bases, the J end lost 0 bases, and 3 bases lay between the germline ends. As DNA, the CDR3 is TGTGCCAGCAGTTACGGTAGCACAGATACGCAGTATTTT. Translated: CASSYGSTDTQYF.

This clonotype has more than one count but fewer than ten. This chain uses TRBV21-1 with TRBJ1-5. TRBV21-1 is classified as a pseudogene. The CDR3 spans 12 residues. CDR3 loop: CASIRKNQPQHF. In DNA, the CDR3 is TGTGCCAGCATCAGAAAGAATCAGCCCCAGCATTTT.

A few counts support this clonotype. CDR3 protein: CSGNLANIQYF. The CDR3 DNA reads TGCAGCGGGAATCTAGCGAACATTCAGTACTTC. V gene TRBV29-1 combines with J gene TRBJ2-4, with D maybe TRBD2 (6 bases). The CDR3 has 11 amino acids. Germline V gene sequence: CDR1 SQVTM, CDR2 ANQGSEA. V lost 7 bases and J lost 7, with 11 bases in between.

The chain combines TRBV3-1 with TRBJ1-2; D is perhaps TRBD1 (5 bases). CDR1 is LGHDT, CDR2 YNNKEL, per germline (reference sequence). Trimming took off 1 base at V and 7 bases at J, with 7 bases between the two ends. The CDR3 extends over 12 amino acids. CDR3 nucleotide sequence: TGTGCCAGCAGCCAAGGAGGGGTTGGCTACACCTTC. It translates to CASSQGGVGYTF.

This clonotype showed up just a few times. The chain has TRBV7-8 and TRBJ1-1; unclear D gene. The CDR3 consists of 14 residues. Germline CDR1 reads SGHVS; CDR2 reads FQNEAQ. Trimming removed 3 bases at V and 2 bases at J, with 10 bases between. CDR3 DNA: TGTGCCAGCAGCTTCGACGGGGTTAACACTGAAGCTTTCTTT. Protein: CASSFDGVNTEAFF.

This sequence joins TRBV28 and TRBJ2-1; D gene uncertain. V lost 7 bases, J lost 8 bases, and 12 bases lay in between. Germline V CDR1 and CDR2: MDHEN, SYDVKM. The CDR3 runs 12 residues. DNA for the CDR3: TGTGCCAGCAACAAAAGAGGACATGAGCAGTTCTTC. This translates into CASNKRGHEQFF.

Remarks on this clonotype: The germline gene is not matched at one end of the junction; a read error may be the cause. The V gene is TRBV13, the J gene TRBJ1-4; TRBD1 matches at 9 bases. The CDR3 loop spans 14 amino acids. CDR1 is PRHDT, CDR2 FYEKMQ, per germline (reference sequence). This CDR3 reads CASSDTGGHEELFF. The DNA of the CDR3 is TGTGCCAGCAGCGATACAGGGGGCCATGAAGAACTGTTTTTT.

This chain uses TRBV7-9 with TRBJ1-1, with 9 bases lining up with TRBD1. This CDR3 region has 11 residues. Germline V gene sequence: CDR1 SEHNR, CDR2 FQNEAQ (reference sequence). After removal of 5 bases from V and 8 bases from J, the junction contained 0 bases not matched to a gene. This CDR3 reads CASSGQGEAFF. As DNA, the CDR3 is TGTGCCAGCAGCGGACAGGGGGAAGCTTTCTTT.

As DNA, the CDR3 is TGTGCCAGCAGCTTCCTTGTACAAGAGCAGTACTTC. It codes for CASSFLVQEQYF. The rearrangement joins TRBV7-9 to TRBJ2-7; D remains ambiguous. This CDR3 is 12 amino acids long. Trimming took 3 bases from V and 7 from J, leaving 10 bases between them. CDR1 SEHNR and CDR2 FQNEAQ come from the germline V gene (reference sequence).

J is TRBJ2-5 and V is TRBV28; no definite D call. Germline CDR1 is MDHEN and CDR2 is SYDVKM. This CDR3 is built from 11 residues. V lost 2 bases, J lost 6 bases, and 4 bases lay in between. The CDR3 spells CASSLGKTQYF. CDR3 coding DNA: TGTGCCAGCAGTTTAGGAAAGACCCAGTACTTC.

This clonotype was picked up a small number of times. The rearrangement uses TRBV5-6 and TRBJ2-7, with 10 bases identical to TRBD2. J was trimmed by 0 bases and V by 3 bases; bases with no gene match: 6. Looked up from germline, CDR1 is SGHDT and CDR2 is YYEEEE. CDR3 length: 16 residues. In DNA, the CDR3 is TGTGCCAGCAGCTCCCTAGCGGGAGCCGCCTCCTACGAGCAGTACTTC. Protein product: CASSSLAGAASYEQYF.

The V call is TRBV20-1, the J call TRBJ2-1; D is perhaps TRBD2 (5 bases). Trimming took off 3 bases at V and 5 bases at J, with 5 bases between the two ends. CDR3 length equals 11 residues. CDR1 DFQATT and CDR2 SNEGSKA come from the germline V gene (reference sequence). CDR3 amino acids: CSARRDNEQFF. In nucleotides, the CDR3 is TGCAGTGCTAGGAGGGACAATGAGCAGTTCTTC.

This chain links TRBV13 with TRBJ2-3, with D possibly being TRBD1 or TRBD2 (5 bases each). CDR3 size: 16 residues. V dropped 5 bases and J dropped 0 bases, with 15 bases sitting between them. Germline values: CDR1 PRHDT, CDR2 FYEKMQ (reference sequence). The CDR3 sequence is CASSARRGSSTDTQYF. The CDR3 nucleotides are TGTGCCAGCAGCGCTCGCCGGGGCTCTAGCACAGATACGCAGTATTTT. The full variable domain, in which reference TRBV13 and TRBJ2-3 provide the parts outside the CDR3, is AAGVIQSPRHLIKEKRETATLKCYPIPRHDTVYWYQQGPGQDPQFLISFYEKMQSDKGSIPDRFSAQQFSDYHSELNMSSLELGDSALYFCASSARRGSSTDTQYFGPGTRLTVL.

As for this clonotype: A clone one base away is much larger, so this may be a read error. This chain connects TRBV28 to TRBJ1-5; the match to TRBD1 covers 8 bases. This CDR3 has 16 residues. Trimming removed 4 bases from V and 2 bases from J; junction bases left unmatched: 7. In germline, CDR1 is MDHEN, CDR2 SYDVKM. This chain's CDR3 is CASSSHETGGNQPQHF. For the CDR3, the DNA is TGTGCCAGCAGTTCACACGAGACAGGGGGCAATCAGCCCCAGCATTTT.

This rearrangement joins TRBV19 to TRBJ2-5; 8 bases line up with TRBD2. TRBJ2-7 explains the end of the DNA better; the J call may be wrong. The CDR3 sequence is 15 residues long. Per germline, CDR1 LNHDA and CDR2 SQIVND (reference sequence). CDR3 residues: CASSPSGRTSYEQYF. As DNA, the CDR3 is TGTGCCAGTAGTCCCAGCGGGAGAACGTCTTACGAGCAGTACTTC.

The chain joins TRBV29-1 to TRBJ2-2; D ambiguous. This CDR3 comprises 12 residues. Germline assignment: CDR1 SQVTM and CDR2 ANQGSEA. Trimming stripped 4 bases from V and 0 bases from J, with 3 bases between. The CDR3 DNA is TGCAGCGTTGGAGCGAACACCGGGGAGCTGTTTTTT. This encodes CSVGANTGELFF.

V gene TRBV29-1 combines with J gene TRBJ1-2; D gene unclear. The CDR3 has 12 residues. Trimming cost V 8 bases and J 4 bases, with 14 bases left between them. The V gene's germline CDR1 is SQVTM and CDR2 ANQGSEA. The CDR3 loop reads CSYTVQVYGYTF. The CDR3 nucleotides read TGCAGCTACACCGTTCAGGTCTATGGCTACACCTTC. Together with reference TRBV29-1 and TRBJ1-2, the CDR3 gives the full variable domain: SAVISQKPSRDICQRGTSLTIQCQVDSQVTMMFWYRQQPGQSLTLIATANQGSEATYESGFVIDKFPISRPNLTFSTLTVSNMSPEDSSIYLCSYTVQVYGYTFGSGTRLTVV.

This clonotype was seen a single time. The gene calls are TRBV5-1 and TRBJ2-3; 7 positions agree with TRBD1. Germline CDR1 reads SGHRS; CDR2 reads YFSETQ. The CDR3 extends over 16 amino acids. Germline trimming cut 1 base from V and 0 bases from J; bases unmatched to any gene: 5. The CDR3 is CASSLLGQPSTDTQYF. In DNA form, the CDR3 reads TGCGCCAGCAGCTTGTTGGGACAGCCTAGCACAGATACGCAGTATTTT.

The sample holds one count of this clonotype. The chain has TRBV20-1 and TRBJ2-1, with D perhaps TRBD1 (5 bases). Germline V gene data show CDR1 as DFQATT and CDR2 as SNEGSKA (reference sequence). CDR3 size: 15 residues. V lost 2 bases, J lost 4 bases, and 15 bases lay in between. The CDR3 loop reads CSARLVGDKYNEQFF. The CDR3 DNA sequence: TGCAGTGCTAGACTTGTAGGGGATAAATACAATGAGCAGTTCTTC.

This chain links TRBV7-6 with TRBJ1-4; D unclear. The CDR3 runs 15 residues. Germline V lookup: CDR1 SGHVS, CDR2 FNYEAQ. Trimming took 0 bases from V and 3 from J, leaving 8 bases between them. The CDR3 reads CASSLADASNEKLFF. Here the CDR3 DNA reads TGTGCCAGCAGCTTAGCGGACGCCTCTAATGAAAAACTGTTTTTT. The variable domain in full, completed from reference TRBV7-6 and TRBJ1-4, reads GAGVSQSPRYKVTKRGQDVALRCDPISGHVSLYWYRQALGQGPEFLTYFNYEAQQDKSGLPNDRFSAERPEGSISTLTIQRTEQRDSAMYRCASSLADASNEKLFFGSGTQLSVL.

The V gene is TRBV20-1, the J gene TRBJ2-5; 13 bases agree with TRBD2. Per the germline V gene, CDR1 is DFQATT and CDR2 is SNEGSKA (reference sequence). J gave up 3 bases and V 6 bases, and 7 bases lay outside the gene matches. The CDR3 is made up of 15 amino acids. The CDR3: CSARGLAGYEETQYF. In DNA, the CDR3 is TGCAGTGCCCGGGGACTAGCGGGATACGAAGAGACCCAGTACTTC.

The rearrangement links TRBV5-5 to TRBJ2-3, with TRBD2 identical over 10 bases. This CDR3 has 16 amino acids. V lost 4 bases, J lost 4 bases, and 9 bases stayed unmatched. In germline, CDR1 is SGHKS, CDR2 YYEKEE (reference sequence). CDR3 sequence (DNA): TGTGCCAGCAGCCCTACTAGCGGGAAGGGGGCAGATACGCAGTATTTT. It yields the protein CASSPTSGKGADTQYF.

The chain is built from TRBV9 and TRBJ1-5; tentative D call: TRBD1 (6 bases). This CDR3 spans 14 amino acids. Trimming took 5 bases from V and 6 from J, leaving 15 bases between them. The germline gives CDR1 SGDLS, CDR2 YYNGEE. In DNA form, the CDR3 reads TGTGCCAGCAGTGTTACAGGGATGGGTCAGCCCCAGCATTTT. Amino acid sequence: CASSVTGMGQPQHF.